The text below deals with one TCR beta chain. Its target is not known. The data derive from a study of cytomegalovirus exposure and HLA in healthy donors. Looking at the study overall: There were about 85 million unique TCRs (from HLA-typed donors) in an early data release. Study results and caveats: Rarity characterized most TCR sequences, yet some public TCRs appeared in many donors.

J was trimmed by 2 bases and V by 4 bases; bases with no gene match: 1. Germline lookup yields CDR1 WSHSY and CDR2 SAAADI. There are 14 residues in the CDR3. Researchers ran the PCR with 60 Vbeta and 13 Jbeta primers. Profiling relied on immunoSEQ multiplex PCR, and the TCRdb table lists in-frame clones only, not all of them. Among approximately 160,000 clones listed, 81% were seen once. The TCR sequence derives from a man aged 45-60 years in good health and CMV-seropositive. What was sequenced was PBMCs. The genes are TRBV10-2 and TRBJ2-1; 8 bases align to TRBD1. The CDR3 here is CASSGQGTYNEQFF. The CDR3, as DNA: TGCGCCAGCAGTGGACAGGGGACCTACAATGAGCAGTTCTTC.